These 4 T cell receptor beta chains were sequenced from one sample in a study of T cell clonality in common variable immunodeficiency. Assay used: immunoSEQ multiplex PCR; TCRdb lists only in-frame clones, some missing. Sampling found roughly 28,000 clones, none seen once. Material: peripheral blood mononuclear cells. All receptors derive from a person aged 18-70 years in good health.

This clone has a count of ten or more. The read halts 3 residues ahead of the CDR3 end, with the missing end drawn from the germline J gene. The chain combines TRBV20-1 with TRBJ2-2; perhaps TRBD2 as D (7 bases). The CDR3 length is 14 residues. V shed 5 bases and J shed 4 bases, with 14 bases lying between them. Germline values: CDR1 DFQATT, CDR2 SNEGSKA (reference sequence). The sequenced part of the CDR3 DNA is TGCAGTGCTGAAGGGGGAGGGGGCACCGGGGAG. This encodes CSAEGGGGTGE. The full CDR3 protein reads CSAEGGGGTGELFF.

At least ten counts were recorded for this clone. The observed sequence ends 3 residues before the CDR3 terminus, with the missing tail filled in from the germline J gene. The chain recombines TRBV7-2 with TRBJ1-2; maybe TRBD1 (5 bases). CDR1 is SGHTA and CDR2 is FQGNSA in the germline V gene. V lost 5 bases and J lost 4, with 14 bases in between. The CDR3 contains 14 residues. CDR3 DNA (partial): TGTGCCAGCAGCCCTCTGCAGGGAACCTATGGC. Translated, it gives CASSPLQGTYG. In full, the CDR3 is CASSPLQGTYGYTF.

This clone was counted only a few times. The read comes to an end 3 residues before the CDR3 does, leaving the germline J gene to fill in the end. V gene TRBV2 combines with J gene TRBJ1-5, with D possibly TRBD1 on 5 matching bases. Germline CDR1 and CDR2: SNHLY and FYNNEI. The CDR3 totals 13 residues. V was cut by 7 bases and J by 7 bases, with 14 bases left in between. This CDR3 is CASTGRVDQPQHF. The covered CDR3 bases are TGTGCCAGCACTGGCAGGGTGGACCAGCCC.

A word on this clone: Read sequence stops 3 residues before the CDR3 end, and the germline J gene provides the missing end. V is TRBV7-2 and J is TRBJ1-4; 7 bases fit TRBD1. Germline CDR1 SGHTA, CDR2 FQGNSA. The CDR3 spans 13 residues. Trimming took 5 bases from V and 10 from J; bases not matched to a gene: 7. The CDR3 DNA, read in part, is TGTGCCAGCAGCCAGGGGGGATCCGGAAAA. As protein: CASSQGGSGK. The CDR3, in full, reads CASSQGGSGKLFF.